Below are 16 T cell receptor beta chains sequenced from a single sample in a study of beta chain features in type 1 diabetes. For these receptors, no antigen is known. Findings of the study overall: TCRB CDR3s from Type 1 diabetes patients were moderately but significantly shorter in all four CD4+ subsets.

Every bit of the isolated RNA underwent reverse transcription, so sequencing read expressed TCRB transcripts. Only in-frame clones appear in the TCRdb table, and some are missing; sequencing was by immunoSEQ multiplex PCR. The repertoire consists of under 300,000 clones, with 20% occurring once and the leading ten covering 0.028%. The specimen sequenced was naive CD4+ T cells from blood. These receptors were obtained from a woman aged 40 to 49 with type 1 diabetes.

This clone has only a few counts. The rearrangement uses TRBV25-1 and TRBJ1-2; D might be TRBD1 (6 bases). V dropped 10 bases and J dropped 5 bases, with 17 bases sitting between them. The CDR3 length is 13 residues. The germline gives CDR1 MGHDK, CDR2 SYGVNS. The CDR3 nucleotides read TGTGCCACCTTAAAGGATACAGGGTATGGCTACACCTTC. It specifies CATLKDTGYGYTF.

Only a few counts were recorded for this clone. This chain connects TRBV7-2 to TRBJ2-3; the match to TRBD1 covers 8 bases. With 3 bases clipped from V and 0 bases from J, the junction kept 2 bases outside the gene matches. Germline V gene lookup returns CDR1 SGHTA and CDR2 FQGNSA. CDR3 size: 15 residues. CDR3 coding DNA: TGTGCCAGCAGCTTGCGGACAGGGAGCACAGATACGCAGTATTTT. Translated: CASSLRTGSTDTQYF.

This clone was observed a few times. The V gene is TRBV28, the J gene TRBJ2-7; tentative D call: TRBD2 (5 bases). This CDR3 region has 15 residues. Trimming removed 2 bases at V and 2 bases at J, with 13 bases between. Per the germline V gene, CDR1 is MDHEN and CDR2 is SYDVKM. The DNA of the CDR3 is TGTGCCAGCAGTTTAGAGAGGGCAGGAACCTACGAGCAGTACTTC. It specifies CASSLERAGTYEQYF.

This clone was seen only a few times. This chain joins TRBV28 and TRBJ1-1; the match to TRBD1 covers 7 bases. V shed 10 bases and J 0 bases; nucleotides not matched to a gene: 14. CDR3 length: 16 amino acids. The germline CDR1 and CDR2 sequences are MDHEN and SYDVKM. The CDR3 DNA sequence: TGTGCCACAAGCGGTGGGACAGCCCTCATGAACACTGAAGCTTTCTTT. Amino acid sequence: CATSGGTALMNTEAFF.

The gene calls are TRBV2 and TRBJ2-7; TRBD1 might be the D (6 bases). The length of the CDR3 is 13 residues. Trimming cost V 6 bases and J 5 bases, with 14 bases left between them. Germline V gene data show CDR1 as SNHLY and CDR2 as FYNNEI. This CDR3 is CASRGGWDDEQYF. The CDR3 bases are TGTGCCAGCAGAGGGGGTTGGGACGACGAGCAGTACTTC.

This clone was picked up a small number of times. CDR3 loop: CASSYTSGRPDTQYF. CDR3 nucleotide sequence: TGTGCCAGCAGTTACACTAGCGGGAGACCAGATACGCAGTATTTT. The chain joins TRBV6-6 to TRBJ2-3; the match to TRBD2 covers 11 bases. Trimming at V came to 2 bases and at J to 4 bases, leaving 2 bases not matched to a gene. CDR3 length: 15 amino acids. The germline CDR1 and CDR2 sequences are MNHNY and SVGAGI (reference sequence).

The chain combines TRBV29-1 with TRBJ2-5; 9 bases match TRBD1. Germline CDR1 is SQVTM and CDR2 is ANQGSEA. The V gene end was trimmed by 3 bases and the J gene end by 1 base; junction bases not matched to a gene: 12. The CDR3 has 17 amino acids. CDR3 protein: CSVEFTPGQGFQETQYF. CDR3 sequence (DNA): TGCAGCGTTGAGTTTACTCCGGGACAGGGTTTCCAAGAGACCCAGTACTTC.

V gene TRBV29-1 combines with J gene TRBJ1-1; no firm D call. Trimming left V 3 bases short and J 5 bases short, with 7 bases between. The CDR3 runs 11 residues. Per the germline V gene, CDR1 is SQVTM and CDR2 is ANQGSEA. CDR3 nucleotides: TGCAGCGTTGATGGAGAAACTGAAGCTTTCTTT. Protein product: CSVDGETEAFF. The full variable domain, with the rest looked up from reference TRBV29-1 and TRBJ1-1, is SAVISQKPSRDICQRGTSLTIQCQVDSQVTMMFWYRQQPGQSLTLIATANQGSEATYESGFVIDKFPISRPNLTFSTLTVSNMSPEDSSIYLCSVDGETEAFFGQGTRLTVV.

The chain is built from TRBV29-1 and TRBJ1-1, with unresolved D. The V gene's germline CDR1 is SQVTM and CDR2 ANQGSEA. This CDR3 contains 13 residues. Deletions cut 4 bases from V and 0 bases from J, with 9 bases between. CDR3 sequence: CSVVQVLNTEAFF. The CDR3 DNA is TGCAGCGTTGTCCAGGTTTTGAACACTGAAGCTTTCTTT.

The V call is TRBV19, the J call TRBJ2-1, with TRBD2 matching over 11 bases. The junction had 9 bases not matched to a gene; V was cut back by 5 bases and J by 6 bases. CDR3 size: 16 residues. Germline lookup yields CDR1 LNHDA and CDR2 SQIVND (reference sequence). The CDR3 coding sequence is TGTGCCAGTAGTGTAATAGCGGGAGGGCCAAGCAATGAGCAGTTCTTC. Amino acids: CASSVIAGGPSNEQFF.

The rearrangement uses TRBV18 and TRBJ2-7, with a tentative D call TRBD1 (5 bases). V gave up 3 bases and J gave up 2 bases, with 8 bases separating them. Germline-derived CDR1 and CDR2 are KGHSH and LQKENI. The CDR3 loop spans 13 amino acids. The chain's CDR3 is CASSPRAAYEQYF. In nucleotides, the CDR3 is TGTGCCAGCTCACCCAGGGCGGCCTACGAGCAGTACTTC.

This clone was counted only a few times. The chain combines TRBV30 with TRBJ2-1, with D perhaps TRBD2 (7 bases). The germline V gene has CDR1 GTSNPN and CDR2 SVGIG (reference sequence). The CDR3 is 14 amino acids. V was shortened by 2 bases and J by 9 bases, with 17 bases between the two germline ends. The CDR3: CAWSQRGGQGEQFF. The DNA of the CDR3 is TGTGCCTGGAGTCAGAGGGGGGGACAAGGTGAGCAGTTCTTC.

This clone was observed a few times. V is TRBV28 and J is TRBJ2-5; 11 nucleotides line up with TRBD2. V lost 3 bases and J lost 2; bases outside the gene matches: 2. Per the germline V gene, CDR1 is MDHEN and CDR2 is SYDVKM. This CDR3 spans 15 amino acids. CDR3 in amino acids: CASSLGLAEQETQYF. The CDR3 nucleotides read TGTGCCAGCAGTTTGGGACTAGCGGAACAAGAGACCCAGTACTTC.

This clone has a handful of counts. The chain joins TRBV29-1 to TRBJ1-5; a possible D gene is TRBD1 (6 bases). CDR3 length: 13 amino acids. V shed 5 bases and J shed 7 bases, with 15 bases lying between them. Germline V gene sequence: CDR1 SQVTM, CDR2 ANQGSEA. Written as DNA, the CDR3 is TGCAGCGTTATCGACAGGCTGGGCCAGCCCCAGCATTTT. The encoded protein is CSVIDRLGQPQHF. The whole variable domain, remainder taken from reference TRBV29-1 and TRBJ1-5, is SAVISQKPSRDICQRGTSLTIQCQVDSQVTMMFWYRQQPGQSLTLIATANQGSEATYESGFVIDKFPISRPNLTFSTLTVSNMSPEDSSIYLCSVIDRLGQPQHFGDGTRLSIL.

The chain employs TRBV30 and TRBJ2-3; weak D call: TRBD1 (6 bases). The ends were cut back, 8 bases at V and 2 bases at J, with 14 bases in the middle. CDR1 is GTSNPN, CDR2 SVGIG, per germline (reference sequence). This CDR3 is 13 amino acids long. CDR3 residues: CALQGRPTDTQYF. The CDR3 DNA is TGTGCCCTCCAGGGGCGACCCACAGATACGCAGTATTTT.

The CDR3 DNA follows: TGTGCCAGCAGCGTAGTAACTAGCGGGTCCAATGAGCAGTTCTTC. This codes for CASSVVTSGSNEQFF. This chain links TRBV9 with TRBJ2-1; the match to TRBD2 covers 9 bases. The V gene end was trimmed by 0 bases and the J gene end by 6 bases; junction bases not matched to a gene: 4. The CDR3 is 15 residues long. Germline V gene lookup returns CDR1 SGDLS and CDR2 YYNGEE.